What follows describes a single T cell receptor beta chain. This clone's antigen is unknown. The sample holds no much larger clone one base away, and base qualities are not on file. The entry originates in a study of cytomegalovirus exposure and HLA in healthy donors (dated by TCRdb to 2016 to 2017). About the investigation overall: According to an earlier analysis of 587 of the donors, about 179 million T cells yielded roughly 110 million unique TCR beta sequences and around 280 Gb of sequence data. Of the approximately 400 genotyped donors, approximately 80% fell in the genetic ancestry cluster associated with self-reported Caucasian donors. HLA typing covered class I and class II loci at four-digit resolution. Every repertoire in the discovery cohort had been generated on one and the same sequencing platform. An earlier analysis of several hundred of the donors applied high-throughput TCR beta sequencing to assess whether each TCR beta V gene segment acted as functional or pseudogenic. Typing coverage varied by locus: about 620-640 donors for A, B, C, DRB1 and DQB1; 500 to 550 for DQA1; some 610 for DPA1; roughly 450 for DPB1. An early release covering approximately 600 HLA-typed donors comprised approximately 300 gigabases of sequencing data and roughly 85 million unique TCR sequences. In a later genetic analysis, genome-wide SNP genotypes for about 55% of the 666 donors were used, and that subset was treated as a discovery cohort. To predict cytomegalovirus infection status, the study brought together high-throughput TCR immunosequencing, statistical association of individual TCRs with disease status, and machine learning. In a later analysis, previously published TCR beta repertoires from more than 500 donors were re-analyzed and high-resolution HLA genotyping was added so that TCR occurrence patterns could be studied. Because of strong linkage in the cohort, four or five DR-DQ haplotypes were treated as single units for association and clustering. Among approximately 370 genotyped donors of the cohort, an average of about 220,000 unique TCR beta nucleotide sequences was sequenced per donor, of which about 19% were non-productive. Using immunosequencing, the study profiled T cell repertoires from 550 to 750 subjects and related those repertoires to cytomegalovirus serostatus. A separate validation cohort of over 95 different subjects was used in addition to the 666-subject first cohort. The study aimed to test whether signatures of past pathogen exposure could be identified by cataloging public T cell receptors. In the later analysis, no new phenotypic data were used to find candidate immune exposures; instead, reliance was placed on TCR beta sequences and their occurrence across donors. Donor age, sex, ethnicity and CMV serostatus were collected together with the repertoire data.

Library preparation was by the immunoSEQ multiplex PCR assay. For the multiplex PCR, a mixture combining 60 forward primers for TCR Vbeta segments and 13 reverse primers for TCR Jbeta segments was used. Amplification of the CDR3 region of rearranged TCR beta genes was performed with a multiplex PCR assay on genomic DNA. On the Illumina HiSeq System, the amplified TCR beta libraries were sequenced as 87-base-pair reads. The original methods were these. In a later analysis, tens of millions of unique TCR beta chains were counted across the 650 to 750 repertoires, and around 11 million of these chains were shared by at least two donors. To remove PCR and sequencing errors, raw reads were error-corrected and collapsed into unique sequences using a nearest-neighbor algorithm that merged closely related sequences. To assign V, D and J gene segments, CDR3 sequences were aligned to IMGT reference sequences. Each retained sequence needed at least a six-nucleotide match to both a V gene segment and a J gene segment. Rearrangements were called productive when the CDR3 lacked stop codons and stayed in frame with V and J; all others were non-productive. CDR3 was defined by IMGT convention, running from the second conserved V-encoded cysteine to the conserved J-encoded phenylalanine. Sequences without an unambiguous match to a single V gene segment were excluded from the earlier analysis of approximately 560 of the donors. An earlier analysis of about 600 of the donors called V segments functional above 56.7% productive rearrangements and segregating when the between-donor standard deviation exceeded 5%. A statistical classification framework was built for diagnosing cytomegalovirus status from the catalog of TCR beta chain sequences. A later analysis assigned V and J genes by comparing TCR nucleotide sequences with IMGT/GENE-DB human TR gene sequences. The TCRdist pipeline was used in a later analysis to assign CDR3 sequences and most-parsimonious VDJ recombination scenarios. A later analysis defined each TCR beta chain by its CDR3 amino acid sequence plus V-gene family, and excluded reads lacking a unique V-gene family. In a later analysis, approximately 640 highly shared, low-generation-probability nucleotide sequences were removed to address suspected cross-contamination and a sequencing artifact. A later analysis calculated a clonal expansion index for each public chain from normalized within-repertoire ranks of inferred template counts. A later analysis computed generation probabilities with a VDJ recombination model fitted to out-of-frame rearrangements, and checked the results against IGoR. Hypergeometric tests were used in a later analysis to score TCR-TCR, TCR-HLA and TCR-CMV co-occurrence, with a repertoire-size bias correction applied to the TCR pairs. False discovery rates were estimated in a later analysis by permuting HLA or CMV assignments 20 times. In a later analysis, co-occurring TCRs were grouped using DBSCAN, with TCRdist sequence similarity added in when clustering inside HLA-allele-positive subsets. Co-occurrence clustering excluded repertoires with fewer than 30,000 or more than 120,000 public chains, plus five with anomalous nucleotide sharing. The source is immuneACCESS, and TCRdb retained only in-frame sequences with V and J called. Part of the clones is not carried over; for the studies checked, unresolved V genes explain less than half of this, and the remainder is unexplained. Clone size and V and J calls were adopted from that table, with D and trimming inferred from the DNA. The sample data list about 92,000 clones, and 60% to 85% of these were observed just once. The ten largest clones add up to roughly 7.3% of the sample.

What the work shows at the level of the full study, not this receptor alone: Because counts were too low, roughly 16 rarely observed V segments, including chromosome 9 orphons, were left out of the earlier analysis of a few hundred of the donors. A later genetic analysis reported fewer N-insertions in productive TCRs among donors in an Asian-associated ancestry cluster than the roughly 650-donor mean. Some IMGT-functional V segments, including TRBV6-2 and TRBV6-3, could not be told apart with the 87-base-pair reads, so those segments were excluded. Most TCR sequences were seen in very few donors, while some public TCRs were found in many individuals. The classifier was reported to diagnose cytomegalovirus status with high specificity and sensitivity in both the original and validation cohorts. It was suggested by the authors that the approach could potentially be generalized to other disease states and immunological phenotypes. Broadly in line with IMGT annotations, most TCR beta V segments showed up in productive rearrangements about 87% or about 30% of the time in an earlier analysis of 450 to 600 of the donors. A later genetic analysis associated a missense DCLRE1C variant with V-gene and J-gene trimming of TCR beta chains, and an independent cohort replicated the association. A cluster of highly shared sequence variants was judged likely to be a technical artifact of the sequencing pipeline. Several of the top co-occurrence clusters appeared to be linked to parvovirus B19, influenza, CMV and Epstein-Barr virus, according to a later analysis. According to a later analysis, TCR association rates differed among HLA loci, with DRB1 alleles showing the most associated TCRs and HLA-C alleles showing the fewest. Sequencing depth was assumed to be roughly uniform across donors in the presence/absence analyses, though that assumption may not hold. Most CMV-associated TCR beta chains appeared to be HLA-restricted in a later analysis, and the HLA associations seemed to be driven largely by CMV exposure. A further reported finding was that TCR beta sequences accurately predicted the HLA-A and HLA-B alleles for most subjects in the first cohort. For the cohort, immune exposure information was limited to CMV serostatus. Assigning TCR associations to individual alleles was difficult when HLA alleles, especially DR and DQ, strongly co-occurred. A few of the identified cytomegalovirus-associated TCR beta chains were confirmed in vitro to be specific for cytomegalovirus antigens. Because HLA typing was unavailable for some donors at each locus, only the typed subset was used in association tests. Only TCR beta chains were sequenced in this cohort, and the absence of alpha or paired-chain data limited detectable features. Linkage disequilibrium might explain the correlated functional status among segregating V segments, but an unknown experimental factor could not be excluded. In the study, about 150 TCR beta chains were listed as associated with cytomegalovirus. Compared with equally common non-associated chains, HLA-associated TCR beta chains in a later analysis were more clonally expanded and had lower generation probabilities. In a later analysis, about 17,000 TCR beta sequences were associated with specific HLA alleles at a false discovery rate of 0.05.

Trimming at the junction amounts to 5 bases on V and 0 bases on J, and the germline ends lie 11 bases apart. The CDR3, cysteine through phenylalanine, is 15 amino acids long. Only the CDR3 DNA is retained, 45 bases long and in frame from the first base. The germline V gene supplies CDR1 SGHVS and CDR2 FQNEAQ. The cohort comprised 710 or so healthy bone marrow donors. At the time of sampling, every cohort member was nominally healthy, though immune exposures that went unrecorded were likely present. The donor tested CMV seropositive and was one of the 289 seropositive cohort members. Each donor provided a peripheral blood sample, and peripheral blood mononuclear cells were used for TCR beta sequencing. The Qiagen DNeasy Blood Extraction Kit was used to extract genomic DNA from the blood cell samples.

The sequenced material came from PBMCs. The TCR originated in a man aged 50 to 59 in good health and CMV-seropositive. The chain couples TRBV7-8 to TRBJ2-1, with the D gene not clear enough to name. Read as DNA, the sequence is TGTGCCAGCAGCACCAGCGCCCGCTCCTACAATGAGCAGTTCTTC. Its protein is CASSTSARSYNEQFF. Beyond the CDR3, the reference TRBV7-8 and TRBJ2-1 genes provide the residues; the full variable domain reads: GAGVSQSPRYKVAKRGQDVALRCDPISGHVSLFWYQQALGQGPEFLTYFQNEAQLDKSGLPSDRFFAERPEGSVSTLKIQRTQQEDSAVYLCASSTSARSYNEQFFGPGTRLTVL.